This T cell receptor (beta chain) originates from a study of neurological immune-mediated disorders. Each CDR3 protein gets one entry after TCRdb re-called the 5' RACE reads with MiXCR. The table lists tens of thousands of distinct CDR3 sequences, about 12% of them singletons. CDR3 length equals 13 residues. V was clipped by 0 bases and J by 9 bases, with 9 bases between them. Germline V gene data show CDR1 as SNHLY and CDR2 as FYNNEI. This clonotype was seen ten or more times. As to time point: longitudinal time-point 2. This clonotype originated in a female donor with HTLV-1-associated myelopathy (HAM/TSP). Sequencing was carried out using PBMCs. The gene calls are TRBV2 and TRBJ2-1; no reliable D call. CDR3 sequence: CASSEAWGFEQFF. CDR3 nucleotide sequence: TGTGCCAGCAGTGAAGCATGGGGTTTTGAGCAGTTCTTC.